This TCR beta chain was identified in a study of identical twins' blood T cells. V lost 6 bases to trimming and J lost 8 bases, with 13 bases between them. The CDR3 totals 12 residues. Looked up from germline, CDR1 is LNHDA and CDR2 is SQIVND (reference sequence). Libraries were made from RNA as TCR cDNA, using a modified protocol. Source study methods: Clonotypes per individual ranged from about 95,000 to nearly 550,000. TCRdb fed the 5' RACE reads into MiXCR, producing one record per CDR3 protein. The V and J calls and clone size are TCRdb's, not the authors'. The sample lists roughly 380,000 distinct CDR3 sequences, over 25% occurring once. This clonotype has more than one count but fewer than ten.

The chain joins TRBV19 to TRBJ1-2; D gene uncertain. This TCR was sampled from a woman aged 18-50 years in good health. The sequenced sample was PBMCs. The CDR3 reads CASSQGIGGYTF. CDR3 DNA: TGTGCCAGTAGCCAAGGGATTGGGGGCTACACCTTC.